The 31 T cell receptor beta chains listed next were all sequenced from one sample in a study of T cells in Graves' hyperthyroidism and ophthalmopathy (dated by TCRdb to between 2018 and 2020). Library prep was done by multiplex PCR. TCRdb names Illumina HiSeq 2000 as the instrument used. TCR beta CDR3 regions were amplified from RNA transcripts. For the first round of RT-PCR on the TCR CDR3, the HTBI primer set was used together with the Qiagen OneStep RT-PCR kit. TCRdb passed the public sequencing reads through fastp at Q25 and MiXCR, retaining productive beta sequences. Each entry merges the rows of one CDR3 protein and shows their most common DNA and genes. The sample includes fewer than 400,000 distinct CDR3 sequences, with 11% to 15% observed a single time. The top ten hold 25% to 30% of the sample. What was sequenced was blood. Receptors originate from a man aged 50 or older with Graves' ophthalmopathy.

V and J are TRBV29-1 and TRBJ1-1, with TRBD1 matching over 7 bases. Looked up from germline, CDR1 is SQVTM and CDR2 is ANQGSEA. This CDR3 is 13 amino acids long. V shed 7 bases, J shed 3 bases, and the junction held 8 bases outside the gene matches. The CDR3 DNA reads TGCAGCGAGTTTCAGGGGGGTGACACTGAAGCTTTCTTT. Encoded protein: CSEFQGGDTEAFF. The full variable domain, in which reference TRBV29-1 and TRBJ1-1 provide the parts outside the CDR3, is SAVISQKPSRDICQRGTSLTIQCQVDSQVTMMFWYRQQPGQSLTLIATANQGSEATYESGFVIDKFPISRPNLTFSTLTVSNMSPEDSSIYLCSEFQGGDTEAFFGQGTRLTVV.

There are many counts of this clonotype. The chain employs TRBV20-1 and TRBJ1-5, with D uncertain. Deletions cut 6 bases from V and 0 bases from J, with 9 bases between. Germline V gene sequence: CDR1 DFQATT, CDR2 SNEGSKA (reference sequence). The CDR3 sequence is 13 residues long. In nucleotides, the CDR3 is TGCAGTGCAACGACGGATAGCAATCAGCCCCAGCATTTT. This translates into CSATTDSNQPQHF.

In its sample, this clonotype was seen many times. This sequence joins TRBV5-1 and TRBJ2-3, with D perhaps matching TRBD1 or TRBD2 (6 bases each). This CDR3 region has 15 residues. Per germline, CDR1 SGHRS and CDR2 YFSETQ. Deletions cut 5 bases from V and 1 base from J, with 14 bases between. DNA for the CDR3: TGCGCCAGCAGGGTGGGGGGCAGACGCACAGATACGCAGTATTTT. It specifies CASRVGGRRTDTQYF.

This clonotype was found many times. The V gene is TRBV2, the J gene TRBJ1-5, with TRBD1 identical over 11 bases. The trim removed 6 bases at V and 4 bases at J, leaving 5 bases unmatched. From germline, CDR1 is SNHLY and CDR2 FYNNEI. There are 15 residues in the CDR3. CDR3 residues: CASREGQGGNQPQHF. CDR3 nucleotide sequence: TGTGCCAGCAGAGAGGGACAGGGGGGAAATCAGCCCCAGCATTTT.

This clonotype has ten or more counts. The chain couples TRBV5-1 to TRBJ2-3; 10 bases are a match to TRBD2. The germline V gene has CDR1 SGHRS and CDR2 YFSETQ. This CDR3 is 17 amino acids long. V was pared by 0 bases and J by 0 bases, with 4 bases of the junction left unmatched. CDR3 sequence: CASSLGTSGPSTDTQYF. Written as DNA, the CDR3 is TGCGCCAGCAGCTTGGGGACTAGCGGACCTAGCACAGATACGCAGTATTTT. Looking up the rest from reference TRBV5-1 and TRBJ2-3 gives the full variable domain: KAGVTQTPRYLIKTRGQQVTLSCSPISGHRSVSWYQQTPGQGLQFLFEYFSETQRNKGNFPGRFSGRQFSNSRSEMNVSTLELGDSALYLCASSLGTSGPSTDTQYFGPGTRLTVL.

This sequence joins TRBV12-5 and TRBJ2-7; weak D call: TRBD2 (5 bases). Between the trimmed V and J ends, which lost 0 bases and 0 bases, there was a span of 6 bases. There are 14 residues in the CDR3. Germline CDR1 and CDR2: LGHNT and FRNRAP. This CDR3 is CASGLVRGSYEQYF. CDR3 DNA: TGTGCTAGTGGTTTGGTACGGGGCTCCTACGAGCAGTACTTC.

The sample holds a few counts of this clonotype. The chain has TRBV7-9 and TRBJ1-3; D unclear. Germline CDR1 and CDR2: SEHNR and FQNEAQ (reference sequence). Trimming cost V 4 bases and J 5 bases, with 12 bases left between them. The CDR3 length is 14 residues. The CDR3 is CASSSNYERNTIYF. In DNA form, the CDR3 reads TGTGCCAGCAGCTCCAACTATGAGCGAAACACCATATATTTT. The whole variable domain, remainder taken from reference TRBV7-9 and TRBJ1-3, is DTGVSQNPRHKITKRGQNVTFRCDPISEHNRLYWYRQTLGQGPEFLTYFQNEAQLEKSRLLSDRFSAERPKGSFSTLEIQRTEQGDSAMYLCASSSNYERNTIYFGEGSWLTVV.

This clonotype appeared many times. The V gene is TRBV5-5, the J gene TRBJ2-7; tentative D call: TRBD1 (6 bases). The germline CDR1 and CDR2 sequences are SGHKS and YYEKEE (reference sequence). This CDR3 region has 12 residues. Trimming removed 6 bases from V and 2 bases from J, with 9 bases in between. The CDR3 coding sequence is TGTGCCAGCAAAGGGGGAACCTACGAGCAGTACTTC. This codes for CASKGGTYEQYF.

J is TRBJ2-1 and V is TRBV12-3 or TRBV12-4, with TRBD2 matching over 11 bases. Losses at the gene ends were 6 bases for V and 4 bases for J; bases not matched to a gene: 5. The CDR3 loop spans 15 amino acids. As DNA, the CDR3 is TGTGCCAGCAGATCTGGACTAGCGGGTTACAATGAGCAGTTCTTC. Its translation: CASRSGLAGYNEQFF.

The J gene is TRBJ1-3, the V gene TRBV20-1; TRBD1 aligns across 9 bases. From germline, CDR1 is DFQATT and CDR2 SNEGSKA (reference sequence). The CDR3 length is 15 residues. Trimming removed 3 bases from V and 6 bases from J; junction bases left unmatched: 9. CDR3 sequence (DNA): TGCAGTGCTAGCCCCGGGACAGGGTTCGAAAACACCATATATTTT. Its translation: CSASPGTGFENTIYF.

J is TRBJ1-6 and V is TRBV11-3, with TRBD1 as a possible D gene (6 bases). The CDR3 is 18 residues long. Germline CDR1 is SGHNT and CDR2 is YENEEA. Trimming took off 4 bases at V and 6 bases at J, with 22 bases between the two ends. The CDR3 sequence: CASSSYHRVFVANSPLHF. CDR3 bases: TGTGCCAGCAGCTCTTACCACAGGGTCTTTGTGGCTAATTCACCCCTCCACTTT.

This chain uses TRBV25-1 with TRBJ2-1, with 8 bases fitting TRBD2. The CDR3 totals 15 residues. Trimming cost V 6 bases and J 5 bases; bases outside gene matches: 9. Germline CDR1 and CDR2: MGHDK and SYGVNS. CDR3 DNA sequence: TGTGCCAGCAGGGTTCTTGGGACTAGTGACAATGAGCAGTTCTTC. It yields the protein CASRVLGTSDNEQFF.

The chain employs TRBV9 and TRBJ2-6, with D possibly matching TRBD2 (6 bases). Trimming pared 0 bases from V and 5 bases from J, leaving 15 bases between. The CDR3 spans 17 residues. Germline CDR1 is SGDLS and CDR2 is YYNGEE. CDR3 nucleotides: TGTGCCAGCAGCGTAGTGGCGGGACCGTCTAGGGCCAACGTCCTGACTTTC. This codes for CASSVVAGPSRANVLTF.

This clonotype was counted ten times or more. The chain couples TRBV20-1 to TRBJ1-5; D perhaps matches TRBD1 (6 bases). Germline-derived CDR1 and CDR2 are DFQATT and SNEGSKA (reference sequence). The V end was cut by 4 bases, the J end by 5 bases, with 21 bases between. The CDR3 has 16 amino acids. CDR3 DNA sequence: TGCAGTGCTACACCCTTGGGGGGGCGCCGGCATCAGCCCCAGCATTTT. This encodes CSATPLGGRRHQPQHF.

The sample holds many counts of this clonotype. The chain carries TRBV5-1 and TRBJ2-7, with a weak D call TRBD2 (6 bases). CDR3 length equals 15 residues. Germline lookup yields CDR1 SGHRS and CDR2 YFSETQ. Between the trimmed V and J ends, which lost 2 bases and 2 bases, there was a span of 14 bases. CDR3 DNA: TGCGCCAGCAGCTTCAGGAGCGGGTCTACCTACGAGCAGTACTTC. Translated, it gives CASSFRSGSTYEQYF.

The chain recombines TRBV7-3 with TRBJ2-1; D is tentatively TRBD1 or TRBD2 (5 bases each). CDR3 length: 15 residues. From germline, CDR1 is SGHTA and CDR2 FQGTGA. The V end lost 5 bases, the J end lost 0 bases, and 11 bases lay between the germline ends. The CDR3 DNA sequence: TGTGCCAGCAGCGACGACGGGGCCTCCTACAATGAGCAGTTCTTC. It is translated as CASSDDGASYNEQFF. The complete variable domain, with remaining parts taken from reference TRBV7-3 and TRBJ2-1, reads GAGVSQTPSNKVTEKGKYVELRCDPISGHTALYWYRQSLGQGPEFLIYFQGTGAADDSGLPNDRFFAVRPEGSVSTLKIQRTERGDSAVYLCASSDDGASYNEQFFGPGTRLTVL.

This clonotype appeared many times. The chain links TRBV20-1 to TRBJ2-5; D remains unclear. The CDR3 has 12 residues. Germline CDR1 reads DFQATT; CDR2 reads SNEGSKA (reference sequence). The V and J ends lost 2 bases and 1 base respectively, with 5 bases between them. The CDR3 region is CSARSSQETQYF. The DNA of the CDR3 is TGCAGTGCTAGAAGCAGCCAAGAGACCCAGTACTTC.

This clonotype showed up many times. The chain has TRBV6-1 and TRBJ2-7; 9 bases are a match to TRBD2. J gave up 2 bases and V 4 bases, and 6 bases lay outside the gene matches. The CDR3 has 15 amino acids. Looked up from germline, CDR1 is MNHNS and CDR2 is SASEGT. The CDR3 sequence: CASSAQGGRAYEQYF. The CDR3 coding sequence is TGTGCCAGCAGTGCCCAGGGCGGGAGGGCCTACGAGCAGTACTTC.

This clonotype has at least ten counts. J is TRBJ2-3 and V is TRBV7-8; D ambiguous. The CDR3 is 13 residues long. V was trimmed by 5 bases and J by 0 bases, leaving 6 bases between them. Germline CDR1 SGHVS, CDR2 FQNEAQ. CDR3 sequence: CASSVGSTDTQYF. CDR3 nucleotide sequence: TGTGCCAGCAGCGTGGGCAGCACAGATACGCAGTATTTT.

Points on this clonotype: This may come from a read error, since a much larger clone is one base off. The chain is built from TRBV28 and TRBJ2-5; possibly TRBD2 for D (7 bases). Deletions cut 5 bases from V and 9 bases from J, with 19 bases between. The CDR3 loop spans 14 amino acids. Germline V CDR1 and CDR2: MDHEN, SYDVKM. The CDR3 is CASSPGGRGEAQYF. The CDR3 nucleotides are TGTGCCAGCAGTCCCGGGGGGCGCGGGGAGGCCCAGTACTTC.

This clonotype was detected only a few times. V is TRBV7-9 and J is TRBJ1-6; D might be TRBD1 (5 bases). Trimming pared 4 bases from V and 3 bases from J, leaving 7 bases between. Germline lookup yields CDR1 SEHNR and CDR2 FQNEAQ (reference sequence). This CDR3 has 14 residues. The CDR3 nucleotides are TGTGCCAGCAGCTCCGACAGCTATAATTCACCCCTCCACTTT. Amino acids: CASSSDSYNSPLHF.

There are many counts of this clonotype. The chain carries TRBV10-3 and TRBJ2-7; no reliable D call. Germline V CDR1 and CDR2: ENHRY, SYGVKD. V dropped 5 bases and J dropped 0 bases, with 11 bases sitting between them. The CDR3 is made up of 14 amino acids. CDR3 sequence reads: CAISTPIDSYEQYF. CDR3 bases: TGTGCCATCAGTACTCCCATAGACTCCTACGAGCAGTACTTC.

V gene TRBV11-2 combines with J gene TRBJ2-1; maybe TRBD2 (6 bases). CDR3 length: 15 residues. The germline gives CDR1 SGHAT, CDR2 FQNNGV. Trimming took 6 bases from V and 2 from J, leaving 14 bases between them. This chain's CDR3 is CASSDGERAYNEQFF. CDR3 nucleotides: TGTGCCAGCAGTGACGGAGAGCGGGCCTACAATGAGCAGTTCTTC.

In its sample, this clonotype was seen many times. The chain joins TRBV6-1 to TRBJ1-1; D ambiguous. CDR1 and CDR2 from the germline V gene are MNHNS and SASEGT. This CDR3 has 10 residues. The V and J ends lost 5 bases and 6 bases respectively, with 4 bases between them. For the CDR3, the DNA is TGTGCCAGCAGTCCACCTGAAGCTTTCTTT. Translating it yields CASSPPEAFF.

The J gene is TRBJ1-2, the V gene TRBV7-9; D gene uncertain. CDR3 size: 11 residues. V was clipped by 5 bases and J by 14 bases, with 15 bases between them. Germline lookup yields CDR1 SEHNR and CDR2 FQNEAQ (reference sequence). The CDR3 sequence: CASSPNPDLTF. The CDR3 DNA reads TGTGCCAGCAGCCCAAACCCCGACTTAACCTTC.

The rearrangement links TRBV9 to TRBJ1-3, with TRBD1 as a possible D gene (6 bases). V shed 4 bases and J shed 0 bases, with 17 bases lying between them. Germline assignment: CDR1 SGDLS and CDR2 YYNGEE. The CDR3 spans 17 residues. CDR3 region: CASSNQAGHPSGNTIYF. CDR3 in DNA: TGTGCCAGCAGCAACCAAGCGGGACACCCCTCTGGAAACACCATATATTTT.

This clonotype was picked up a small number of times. The CDR3 is CASSLGAGLPETQYF. In nucleotides, the CDR3 is TGTGCCAGCAGTTTAGGGGCGGGACTACCGGAGACCCAGTACTTC. This chain joins TRBV28 and TRBJ2-5; 7 nucleotides line up with TRBD2. CDR3 length: 15 amino acids. Losses at the gene ends were 2 bases for V and 5 bases for J; bases not matched to a gene: 8. From germline, CDR1 is MDHEN and CDR2 SYDVKM. Full variable domain (outside the CDR3, taken from reference TRBV28 and TRBJ2-5): DVKVTQSSRYLVKRTGEKVFLECVQDMDHENMFWYRQDPGLGLRLIYFSYDVKMKEKGDIPEGYSVSREKKERFSLILESASTNQTSMYLCASSLGAGLPETQYFGPGTRLLVL.

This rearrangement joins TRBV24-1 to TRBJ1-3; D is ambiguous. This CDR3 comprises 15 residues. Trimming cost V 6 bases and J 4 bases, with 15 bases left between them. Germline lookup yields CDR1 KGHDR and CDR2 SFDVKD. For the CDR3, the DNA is TGTGCCACCAGTTGCGGGCCTCGCTGGGGAAACACCATATATTTT. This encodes CATSCGPRWGNTIYF.

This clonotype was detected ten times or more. The CDR3 region is CASSLEGQRLGYTF. The CDR3 DNA follows: TGTGCCAGCAGTTTAGAGGGGCAGCGGCTTGGCTACACCTTC. V is TRBV28 and J is TRBJ1-2, with a weak D call TRBD1 (5 bases). V was cut by 2 bases and J by 7 bases, with 14 bases left in between. The germline gives CDR1 MDHEN, CDR2 SYDVKM. The CDR3 is 14 residues long.

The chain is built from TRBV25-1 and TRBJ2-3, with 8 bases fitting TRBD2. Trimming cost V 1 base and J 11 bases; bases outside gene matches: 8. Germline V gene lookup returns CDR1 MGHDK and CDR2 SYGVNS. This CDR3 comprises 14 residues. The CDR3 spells CASSEFSGNSVQYF. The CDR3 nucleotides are TGTGCCAGCAGTGAATTTAGCGGGAATTCTGTGCAGTATTTT. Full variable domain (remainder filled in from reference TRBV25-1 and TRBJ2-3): EADIYQTPRYLVIGTGKKITLECSQTMGHDKMYWYQQDPGMELHLIHYSYGVNSTEKGDLSSESTVSRIRTEHFPLTLESARPSHTSQYLCASSEFSGNSVQYFGPGTRLTVL.

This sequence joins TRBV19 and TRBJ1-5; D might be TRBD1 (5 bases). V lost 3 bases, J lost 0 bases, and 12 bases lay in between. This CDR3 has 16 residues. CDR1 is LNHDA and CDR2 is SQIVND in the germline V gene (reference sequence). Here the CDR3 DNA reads TGTGCCAGTAGTATCCGAGACAGACTTAGCAATCAGCCCCAGCATTTT. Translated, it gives CASSIRDRLSNQPQHF.